Below are 23 T cell receptor beta chains sequenced from a single sample in a study of T cells in Graves' hyperthyroidism and ophthalmopathy. Amplification targeted TCR beta CDR3 regions from RNA transcripts. Initially, a first-round RT-PCR of the TCR CDR3 employed the HTBI primer set. TCRdb reanalysed the multiplex PCR reads using MiXCR and keeps one entry per CDR3 protein. The sample yields roughly 380,000 distinct CDR3 sequences, roughly 15% seen once. What was sequenced was blood. The receptors come from a young woman with Graves' hyperthyroidism.

This clonotype was recorded many times. The rearrangement joins TRBV12-5 to TRBJ2-2; 9 nucleotides align to TRBD1. The CDR3 has 16 amino acids. After removal of 0 bases from V and 7 bases from J, the junction contained 6 bases not matched to a gene. Germline loops: CDR1 LGHNT, CDR2 FRNRAP. This chain's CDR3 is CASGLVLTGGIGELFF. The CDR3 coding sequence is TGTGCTAGTGGTTTGGTGCTCACAGGGGGCATCGGGGAGCTGTTTTTT.

This clonotype was seen just once. One base away lies a much larger clone, so this may be a sequencing read error. The chain recombines TRBV11-2 with TRBJ1-4; possibly TRBD1 for D (5 bases). Per the germline V gene, CDR1 is SGHAT and CDR2 is FQNNGV. This CDR3 has 15 amino acids. Trimming pared 2 bases from V and 10 bases from J, leaving 17 bases between. The CDR3 loop is CASSLQEGWGGKLFF. Here the CDR3 DNA reads TGTGCCAGCAGCTTACAGGAGGGTTGGGGGGGAAAACTGTTTTTT. The variable domain in full, completed from reference TRBV11-2 and TRBJ1-4, reads EAGVAQSPRYKIIEKRQSVAFWCNPISGHATLYWYQQILGQGPKLLIQFQNNGVVDDSQLPKDRFSAERLKGVDSTLKIQPAKLEDSAVYLCASSLQEGWGGKLFFGSGTQLSVL.

At least ten counts were recorded for this clonotype. The genes are TRBV10-2 and TRBJ2-6; tentatively, D is TRBD2 (6 bases). Trimming left V 7 bases short and J 0 bases short, with 16 bases between. CDR1 and CDR2 (germline): WSHSY, SAAADI. CDR3 size: 17 residues. CDR3 in amino acids: CASMGREGISGANVLTF. The CDR3 DNA reads as TGCGCCAGCATGGGGCGGGAAGGGATCTCTGGGGCCAACGTCCTGACTTTC.

This clonotype appeared many times. The genes are TRBV28 and TRBJ2-5, with D maybe TRBD1 (5 bases). Germline values: CDR1 MDHEN, CDR2 SYDVKM. This CDR3 contains 13 residues. The V and J ends lost 0 bases and 7 bases respectively, with 9 bases between them. CDR3 amino acids: CASSLWQGVTQYF. The DNA of the CDR3 is TGTGCCAGCAGTTTATGGCAGGGCGTGACCCAGTACTTC. The variable domain in full, completed from reference TRBV28 and TRBJ2-5, reads DVKVTQSSRYLVKRTGEKVFLECVQDMDHENMFWYRQDPGLGLRLIYFSYDVKMKEKGDIPEGYSVSREKKERFSLILESASTNQTSMYLCASSLWQGVTQYFGPGTRLLVL.

This clonotype was seen a few times. V usage is TRBV9 and J usage is TRBJ2-3; unclear D gene. Germline V CDR1 and CDR2: SGDLS, YYNGEE. The CDR3 consists of 15 residues. Trimming pared 4 bases from V and 0 bases from J, leaving 12 bases between. CDR3: CASSPERWSTDTQYF. In DNA, the CDR3 is TGTGCCAGCAGCCCGGAGAGGTGGAGCACAGATACGCAGTATTTT. Full variable domain (outside the CDR3, taken from reference TRBV9 and TRBJ2-3): DSGVTQTPKHLITATGQRVTLRCSPRSGDLSVYWYQQSLDQGLQFLIQYYNGEERAKGNILERFSAQQFPDLHSELNLSSLELGDSALYFCASSPERWSTDTQYFGPGTRLTVL.

This clonotype was counted ten times or more. The chain joins TRBV20-1 to TRBJ2-7, with 10 nucleotides matching TRBD2. Germline CDR1 reads DFQATT; CDR2 reads SNEGSKA (reference sequence). Trimming cost V 5 bases and J 3 bases; bases outside gene matches: 13. CDR3 length equals 16 residues. The CDR3: CSAPGGLAGVGYEQYF. CDR3 DNA: TGCAGTGCTCCGGGCGGGCTAGCGGGAGTCGGCTACGAGCAGTACTTC.

At least ten counts were recorded for this clonotype. V is TRBV6-1 and J is TRBJ2-5; 7 positions match TRBD1. With 2 bases clipped from V and 14 bases from J, the junction kept 14 bases outside the gene matches. The CDR3 contains 14 residues. Germline V lookup: CDR1 MNHNS, CDR2 SASEGT. CDR3 residues: CASSERGQSGGVYF. The CDR3 coding sequence is TGTGCCAGCAGTGAAAGGGGACAGAGTGGGGGAGTATACTTC.

This clonotype was seen at least ten times. The rearrangement uses TRBV28 and TRBJ1-1; possibly TRBD1 for D (6 bases). The V and J ends lost 5 bases and 1 base respectively, with 11 bases between them. Germline V CDR1 and CDR2: MDHEN, SYDVKM. The CDR3 extends over 14 amino acids. The CDR3 DNA is TGTGCCAGCAGTCCCGGGACACAGAACACTGAAGCTTTCTTT. Translation: CASSPGTQNTEAFF.

This clonotype was found many times. The chain joins TRBV20-1 to TRBJ1-4; no clear D gene. This CDR3 contains 14 residues. Germline assignment: CDR1 DFQATT and CDR2 SNEGSKA (reference sequence). The ends were cut back, 0 bases at V and 3 bases at J, with 8 bases in the middle. This CDR3 is CSARDSSSNEKLFF. The CDR3 DNA sequence: TGCAGTGCTAGAGACAGTAGCTCTAATGAAAAACTGTTTTTT.

V and J are TRBV28 and TRBJ1-6; D ambiguous. CDR1 and CDR2 (germline): MDHEN, SYDVKM. The CDR3 spans 12 residues. V was shortened by 3 bases and J by 8 bases, with 5 bases between the two germline ends. The CDR3 loop reads CASSFRYSPLHF. As DNA, the CDR3 is TGTGCCAGCAGTTTCCGCTATTCACCCCTCCACTTT. Full variable domain (missing parts from reference TRBV28 and TRBJ1-6): DVKVTQSSRYLVKRTGEKVFLECVQDMDHENMFWYRQDPGLGLRLIYFSYDVKMKEKGDIPEGYSVSREKKERFSLILESASTNQTSMYLCASSFRYSPLHFGNGTRLTVT.

The sample holds many counts of this clonotype. CDR3 residues: CASSLALAVDTDTQYF. For the CDR3, the DNA is TGTGCCAGCAGCTTAGCCCTAGCGGTTGACACAGATACGCAGTATTTT. The chain carries TRBV7-8 and TRBJ2-3, with 7 bases aligning to TRBD2. V trimming: 0 bases; J trimming: 2 bases; junction bases outside the gene matches: 5. CDR1 and CDR2 (germline): SGHVS, FQNEAQ. The CDR3 extends over 16 amino acids.

This sequence joins TRBV5-1 and TRBJ2-1, with TRBD2 matching 7 bases. With 1 base clipped from V and 3 bases from J, the junction kept 10 bases outside the gene matches. CDR3 length: 17 amino acids. CDR1 and CDR2 (germline): SGHRS, YFSETQ. This CDR3 is CASSLLTGGTIYNEQFF. CDR3 nucleotides: TGCGCCAGCAGCTTGCTCACCGGGGGGACGATCTACAATGAGCAGTTCTTC.

This clonotype was seen at least ten times. The rearrangement links TRBV30 to TRBJ2-2; 9 nucleotides match TRBD1. Unmatched junction bases numbered 3, after V lost 4 bases and J lost 6 bases. This CDR3 spans 13 amino acids. Germline assignment: CDR1 GTSNPN and CDR2 SVGIG (reference sequence). CDR3 protein: CAWTRDRAGELFF. The CDR3 DNA sequence: TGTGCCTGGACCAGGGACAGGGCCGGGGAGCTGTTTTTT.

This clonotype showed up many times. V gene TRBV11-2 combines with J gene TRBJ2-3; no reliable D call. The length of the CDR3 is 12 residues. Germline V gene data show CDR1 as SGHAT and CDR2 as FQNNGV. The germline V and J ends were trimmed by 5 bases and 6 bases, with 9 bases remaining between them. CDR3 sequence reads: CASSLPRDTQYF. Here the CDR3 DNA reads TGTGCCAGCAGCCTCCCGCGCGATACGCAGTATTTT.

This clonotype appeared a few times. This chain links TRBV4-1 with TRBJ2-6; tentatively, D is TRBD2 (5 bases). The CDR3 totals 18 residues. V lost 0 bases to trimming and J lost 2 bases, with 14 bases between them. CDR1 and CDR2 from the germline V gene are MGHRA and YSYEKL. The CDR3 reads CASSQDERTGTGANVLTF. CDR3 coding DNA: TGCGCCAGCAGCCAAGATGAGAGGACGGGGACTGGGGCCAACGTCCTGACTTTC.

The chain joins TRBV5-1 to TRBJ2-6; D remains ambiguous. The ends were cut back, 2 bases at V and 0 bases at J, with 6 bases in the middle. This CDR3 is 15 amino acids long. Germline CDR1 SGHRS, CDR2 YFSETQ. CDR3 region: CASSFGISGANVLTF. In DNA form, the CDR3 reads TGCGCCAGCAGCTTTGGGATCTCTGGGGCCAACGTCCTGACTTTC.

In its sample, this clonotype was seen many times. The rearrangement links TRBV7-2 to TRBJ2-2; TRBD2 aligns across 7 bases. CDR3 length: 15 residues. The germline gives CDR1 SGHTA, CDR2 FQGNSA. V shed 0 bases, J shed 4 bases, and the junction held 2 bases outside the gene matches. CDR3 coding DNA: TGTGCCAGCAGCTTAGCGCTAGCGGTCACCGGGGAGCTGTTTTTT. The encoded protein is CASSLALAVTGELFF.

The genes are TRBV7-8 and TRBJ2-3; 7 bases line up with TRBD2. This CDR3 has 14 amino acids. CDR1 and CDR2 from the germline V gene are SGHVS and FQNEAQ. V lost 10 bases and J lost 0; bases outside the gene matches: 7. The CDR3 DNA reads TGTGCCACCTCCTTTAGCGGGAGCACAGATACGCAGTATTTT. Protein sequence: CATSFSGSTDTQYF.

This clonotype was observed many times. This chain joins TRBV28 and TRBJ1-1; D is ambiguous. The CDR3 length is 14 residues. The V end lost 7 bases, the J end lost 0 bases, and 12 bases lay between the germline ends. CDR1 and CDR2 from the germline V gene are MDHEN and SYDVKM. CDR3 DNA: TGTGCCAGCATGGGGAACCGATTGAACACTGAAGCTTTCTTT. It yields the protein CASMGNRLNTEAFF.

This clonotype occurred many times. The V call is TRBV6-1, the J call TRBJ2-7; D may be TRBD2 (6 bases). The CDR3 loop spans 14 amino acids. Trimming took off 0 bases at V and 6 bases at J, with 12 bases between the two ends. The germline V gene has CDR1 MNHNS and CDR2 SASEGT. For the CDR3, the DNA is TGTGCCAGCAGTGAAGCCCGGTGGAGGGGCGAGCAGTACTTC. As protein: CASSEARWRGEQYF.

The V and J genes are TRBV6-1 and TRBJ2-7; 10 positions agree with TRBD1. This CDR3 is 14 amino acids long. V shed 6 bases and J 2 bases; nucleotides not matched to a gene: 4. The germline CDR1 and CDR2 sequences are MNHNS and SASEGT. In nucleotides, the CDR3 is TGTGCCAGCAGCCGGACAGGGGGTACCTACGAGCAGTACTTC. It specifies CASSRTGGTYEQYF.

This clonotype was recorded at least ten times. The gene calls are TRBV12-3 or TRBV12-4 and TRBJ1-1; unclear D gene. The CDR3 is 12 residues long. Trimming left V 6 bases short and J 0 bases short, with 5 bases between. The CDR3 spells CASRGMNTEAFF. CDR3 coding DNA: TGTGCCAGCAGGGGCATGAACACTGAAGCTTTCTTT.

There are many counts of this clonotype. J is TRBJ2-3 and V is TRBV5-8, with a tentative D call TRBD2 (5 bases). Germline values: CDR1 SGHTS, CDR2 YDEGEE. This CDR3 is 15 amino acids long. Deletions cut 4 bases from V and 0 bases from J, with 12 bases between. CDR3 in DNA: TGTGCCAGCAGCGGAGGCCATCCTAGCACAGATACGCAGTATTTT. This gives the protein CASSGGHPSTDTQYF.